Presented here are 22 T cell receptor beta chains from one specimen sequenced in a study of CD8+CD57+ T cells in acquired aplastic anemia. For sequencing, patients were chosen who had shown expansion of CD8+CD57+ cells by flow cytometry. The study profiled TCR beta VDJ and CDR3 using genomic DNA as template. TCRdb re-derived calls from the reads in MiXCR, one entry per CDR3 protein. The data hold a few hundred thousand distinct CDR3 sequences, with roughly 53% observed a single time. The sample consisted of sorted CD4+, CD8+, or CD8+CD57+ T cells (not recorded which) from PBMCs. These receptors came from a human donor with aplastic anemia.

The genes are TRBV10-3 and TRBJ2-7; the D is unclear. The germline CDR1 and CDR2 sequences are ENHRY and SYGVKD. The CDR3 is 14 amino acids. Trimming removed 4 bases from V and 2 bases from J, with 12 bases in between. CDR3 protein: CAISGALGAYEQYF. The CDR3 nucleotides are TGTGCCATCAGTGGAGCCCTTGGGGCCTACGAGCAGTACTTC.

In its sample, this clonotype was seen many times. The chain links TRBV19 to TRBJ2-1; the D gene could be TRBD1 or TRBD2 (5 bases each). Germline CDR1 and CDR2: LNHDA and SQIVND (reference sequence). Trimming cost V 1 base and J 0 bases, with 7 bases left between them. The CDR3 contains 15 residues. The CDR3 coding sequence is TGTGCCAGTAGTATAGGGGGGACCTCCTACAATGAGCAGTTCTTC. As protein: CASSIGGTSYNEQFF.

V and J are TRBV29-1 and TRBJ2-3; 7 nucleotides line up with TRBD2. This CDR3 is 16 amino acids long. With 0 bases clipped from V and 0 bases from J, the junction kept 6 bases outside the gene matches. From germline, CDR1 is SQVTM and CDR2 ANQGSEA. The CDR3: CSVEEGREASTDTQYF. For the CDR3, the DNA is TGCAGCGTTGAAGAAGGGAGGGAGGCTAGCACAGATACGCAGTATTTT.

For the CDR3, the DNA is TGTGCCAGAACAGGGTCTGGCTACACCTTC. It yields the protein CARTGSGYTF. This chain uses TRBV2 with TRBJ1-2; tentatively, D is TRBD1 (6 bases). The CDR3 is 10 residues long. Trimming took 9 bases from V and 7 from J, leaving 9 bases between them. The germline V gene encodes CDR1 SNHLY and CDR2 FYNNEI.

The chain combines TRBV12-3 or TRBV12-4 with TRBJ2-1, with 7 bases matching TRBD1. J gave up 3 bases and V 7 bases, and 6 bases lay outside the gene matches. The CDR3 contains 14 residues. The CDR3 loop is CASKTGTVYNEQFF. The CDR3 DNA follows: TGTGCCAGCAAAACCGGGACAGTCTACAATGAGCAGTTCTTC.

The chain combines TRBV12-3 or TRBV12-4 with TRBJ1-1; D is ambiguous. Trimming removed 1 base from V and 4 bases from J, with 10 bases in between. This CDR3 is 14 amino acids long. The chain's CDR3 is CASSLGGRVTEAFF. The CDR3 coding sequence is TGTGCCAGCAGTTTAGGTGGGCGCGTCACTGAAGCTTTCTTT.

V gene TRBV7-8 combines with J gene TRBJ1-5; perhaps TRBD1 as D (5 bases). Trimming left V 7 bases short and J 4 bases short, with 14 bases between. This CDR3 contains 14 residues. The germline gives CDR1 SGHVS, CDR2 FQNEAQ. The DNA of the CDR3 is TGTGCCAGCAACCCTGCGGGGGGGAATCAGCCCCAGCATTTT. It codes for CASNPAGGNQPQHF.

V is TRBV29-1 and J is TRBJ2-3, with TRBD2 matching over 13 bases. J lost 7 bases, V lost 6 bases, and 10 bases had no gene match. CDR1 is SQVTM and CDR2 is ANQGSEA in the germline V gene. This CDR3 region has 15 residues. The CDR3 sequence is CSVQRTSGSWNTQYF. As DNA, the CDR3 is TGCAGCGTACAGAGGACTAGCGGGAGCTGGAATACGCAGTATTTT.

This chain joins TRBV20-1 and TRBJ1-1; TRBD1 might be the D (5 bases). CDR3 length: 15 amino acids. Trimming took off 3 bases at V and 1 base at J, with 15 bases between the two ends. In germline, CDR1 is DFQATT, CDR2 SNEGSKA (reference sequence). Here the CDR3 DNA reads TGCAGTGCTAGTTATGGTGCGGGGACGAACACTGAAGCTTTCTTT. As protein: CSASYGAGTNTEAFF.

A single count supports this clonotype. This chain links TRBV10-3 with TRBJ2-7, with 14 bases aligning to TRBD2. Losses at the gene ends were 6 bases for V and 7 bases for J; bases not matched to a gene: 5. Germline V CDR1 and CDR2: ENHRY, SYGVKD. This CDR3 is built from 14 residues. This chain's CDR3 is CAIRMGLAGEEQYF. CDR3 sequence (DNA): TGTGCCATCAGGATGGGACTAGCGGGGGAAGAGCAGTACTTC.

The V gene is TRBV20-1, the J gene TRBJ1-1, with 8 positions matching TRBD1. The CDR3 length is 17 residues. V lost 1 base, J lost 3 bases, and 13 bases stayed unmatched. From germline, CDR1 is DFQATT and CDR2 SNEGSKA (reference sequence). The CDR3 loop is CSARVDRGYPQDTEAFF. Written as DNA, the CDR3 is TGCAGTGCTAGAGTAGACAGGGGTTATCCCCAGGACACTGAAGCTTTCTTT.

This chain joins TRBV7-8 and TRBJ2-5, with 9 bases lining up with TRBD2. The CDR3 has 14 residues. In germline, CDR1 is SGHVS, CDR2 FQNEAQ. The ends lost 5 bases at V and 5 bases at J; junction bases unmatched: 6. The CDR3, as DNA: TGTGCCAGCAGCCGAACTAGCGGGTTGGAGACCCAGTACTTC. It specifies CASSRTSGLETQYF.

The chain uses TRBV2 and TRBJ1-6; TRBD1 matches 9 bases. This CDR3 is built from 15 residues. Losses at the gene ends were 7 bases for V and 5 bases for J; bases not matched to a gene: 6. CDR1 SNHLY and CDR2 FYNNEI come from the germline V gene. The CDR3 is CASMGQGTNNSPLHF. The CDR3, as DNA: TGTGCCAGCATGGGACAGGGTACTAATAATTCACCCCTCCACTTT.

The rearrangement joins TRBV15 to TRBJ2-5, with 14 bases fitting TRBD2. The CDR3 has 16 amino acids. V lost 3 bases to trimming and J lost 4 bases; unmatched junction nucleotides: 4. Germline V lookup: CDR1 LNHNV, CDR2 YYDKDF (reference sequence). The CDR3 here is CATSSLGLAGVETQYF. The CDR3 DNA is TGTGCCACCAGCAGCCTGGGACTAGCGGGAGTAGAGACCCAGTACTTC.

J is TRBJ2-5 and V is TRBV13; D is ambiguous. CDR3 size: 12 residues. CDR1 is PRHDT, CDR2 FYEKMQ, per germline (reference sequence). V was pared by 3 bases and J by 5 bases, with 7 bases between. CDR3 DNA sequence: TGTGCCAGCAGCTTGAAGTCGGAGACCCAGTACTTC. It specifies CASSLKSETQYF.

The CDR3: CASSQGAAEAFF. The DNA of the CDR3 is TGTGCCAGCAGTCAGGGGGCGGCTGAAGCTTTCTTT. The chain couples TRBV6-6 to TRBJ1-1; 8 bases align to TRBD1. The CDR3 covers 12 residues. The germline CDR1 and CDR2 sequences are MNHNY and SVGAGI (reference sequence). J was trimmed by 6 bases and V by 5 bases; bases with no gene match: 2.

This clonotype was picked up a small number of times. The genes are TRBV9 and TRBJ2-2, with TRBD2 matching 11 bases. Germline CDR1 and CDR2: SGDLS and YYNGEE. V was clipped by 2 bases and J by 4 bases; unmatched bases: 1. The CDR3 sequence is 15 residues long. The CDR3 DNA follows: TGTGCCAGCAGCGTTACTAGCGGGGGCACCGGGGAGCTGTTTTTT. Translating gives CASSVTSGGTGELFF.

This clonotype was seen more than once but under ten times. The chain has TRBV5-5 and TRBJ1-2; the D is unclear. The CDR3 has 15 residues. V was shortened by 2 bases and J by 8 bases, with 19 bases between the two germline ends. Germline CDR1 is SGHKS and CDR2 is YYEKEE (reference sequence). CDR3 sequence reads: CASSLFGRDESGYTF. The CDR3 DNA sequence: TGTGCCAGCAGCTTATTCGGCAGAGATGAATCGGGCTACACCTTC.

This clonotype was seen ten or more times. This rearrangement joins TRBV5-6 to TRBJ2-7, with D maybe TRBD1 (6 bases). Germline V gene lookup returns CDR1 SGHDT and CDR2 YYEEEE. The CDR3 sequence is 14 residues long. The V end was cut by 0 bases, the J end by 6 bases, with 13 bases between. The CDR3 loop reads CASSLDPGAGEQYF. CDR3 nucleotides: TGTGCCAGCAGCTTGGATCCAGGGGCAGGCGAGCAGTACTTC.

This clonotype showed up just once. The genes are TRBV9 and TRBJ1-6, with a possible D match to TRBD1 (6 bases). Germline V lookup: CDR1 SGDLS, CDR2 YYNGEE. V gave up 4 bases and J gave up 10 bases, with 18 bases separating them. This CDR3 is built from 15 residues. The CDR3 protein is CASSTEQGWYSPLHF. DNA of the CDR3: TGTGCCAGCAGCACTGAACAGGGTTGGTACTCACCCCTCCACTTT.

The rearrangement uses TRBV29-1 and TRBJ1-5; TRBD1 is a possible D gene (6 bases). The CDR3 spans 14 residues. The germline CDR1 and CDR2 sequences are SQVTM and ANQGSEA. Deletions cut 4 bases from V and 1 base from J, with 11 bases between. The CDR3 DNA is TGCAGCGTTGGGAGGGGGGACAGCAATCAGCCCCAGCATTTT. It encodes CSVGRGDSNQPQHF.

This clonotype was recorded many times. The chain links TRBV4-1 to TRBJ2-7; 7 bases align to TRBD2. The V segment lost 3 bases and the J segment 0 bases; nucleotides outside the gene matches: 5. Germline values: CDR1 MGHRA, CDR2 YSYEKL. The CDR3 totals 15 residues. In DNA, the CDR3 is TGCGCCAGCAGCCAGCTCGGGGAGGGCTCCTACGAGCAGTACTTC. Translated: CASSQLGEGSYEQYF.